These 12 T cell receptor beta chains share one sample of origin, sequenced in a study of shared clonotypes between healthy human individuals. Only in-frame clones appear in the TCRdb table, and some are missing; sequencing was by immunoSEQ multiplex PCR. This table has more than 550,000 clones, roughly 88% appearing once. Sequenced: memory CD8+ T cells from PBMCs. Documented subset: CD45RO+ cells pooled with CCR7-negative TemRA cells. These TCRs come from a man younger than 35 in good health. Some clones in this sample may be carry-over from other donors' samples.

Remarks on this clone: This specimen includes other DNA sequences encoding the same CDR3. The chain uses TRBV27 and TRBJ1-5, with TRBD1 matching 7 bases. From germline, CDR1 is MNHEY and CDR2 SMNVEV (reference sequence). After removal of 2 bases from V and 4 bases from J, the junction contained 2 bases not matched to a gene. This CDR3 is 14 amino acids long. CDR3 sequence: CASSLRQGNQPQHF. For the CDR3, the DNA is TGTGCCAGCAGTTTAAGACAGGGTAATCAGCCCCAGCATTTT.

The CDR3 spells CASSLVNSGTEAFF. CDR3 nucleotide sequence: TGCGCCAGCAGCTTGGTTAATTCGGGCACTGAAGCTTTCTTT. This sequence joins TRBV5-1 and TRBJ1-1; D remains ambiguous. V dropped 0 bases and J dropped 4 bases, with 10 bases sitting between them. This CDR3 comprises 14 residues. Germline lookup yields CDR1 SGHRS and CDR2 YFSETQ.

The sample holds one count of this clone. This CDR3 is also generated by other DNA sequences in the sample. The CDR3 nucleotides are TGTGCCAGCAGTGAAAGGGGACTAGCGGACTACAATGAGCAGTTCTTC. Translation: CASSERGLADYNEQFF. The V and J genes are TRBV6-1 and TRBJ2-1; 11 bases match TRBD2. The V gene's germline CDR1 is MNHNS and CDR2 SASEGT. Losses at the gene ends were 2 bases for V and 3 bases for J; bases not matched to a gene: 3. There are 16 residues in the CDR3.

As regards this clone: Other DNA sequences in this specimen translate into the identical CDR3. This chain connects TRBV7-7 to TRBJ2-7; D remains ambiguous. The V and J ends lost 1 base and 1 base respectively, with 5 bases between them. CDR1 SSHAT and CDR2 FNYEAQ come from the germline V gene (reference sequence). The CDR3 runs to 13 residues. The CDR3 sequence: CASSLDRSYEQYF. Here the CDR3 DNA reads TGTGCCAGCAGCTTAGACAGATCCTACGAGCAGTACTTC.

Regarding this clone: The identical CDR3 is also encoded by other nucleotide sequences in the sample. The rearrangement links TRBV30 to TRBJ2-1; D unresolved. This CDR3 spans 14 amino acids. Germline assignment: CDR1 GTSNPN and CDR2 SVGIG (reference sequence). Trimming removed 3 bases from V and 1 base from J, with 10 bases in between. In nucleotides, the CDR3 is TGTGCCTGGAGGGGCCTTAGTTCCTACAATGAGCAGTTCTTC. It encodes CAWRGLSSYNEQFF.

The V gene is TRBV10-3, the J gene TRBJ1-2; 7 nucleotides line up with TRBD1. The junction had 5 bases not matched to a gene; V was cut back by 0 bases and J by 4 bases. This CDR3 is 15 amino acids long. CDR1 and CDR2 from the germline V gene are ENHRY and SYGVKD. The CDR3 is CAISESTGVVYGYTF. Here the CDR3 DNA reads TGTGCCATCAGTGAGTCCACAGGGGTGGTCTATGGCTACACCTTC.

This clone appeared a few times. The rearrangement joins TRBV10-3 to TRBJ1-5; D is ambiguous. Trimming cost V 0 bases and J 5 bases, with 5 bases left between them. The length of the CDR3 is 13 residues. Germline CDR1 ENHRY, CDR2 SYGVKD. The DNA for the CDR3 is TGTGCCATCAGTGAGTCGTGGGATCAGCCCCAGCATTTT. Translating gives CAISESWDQPQHF.

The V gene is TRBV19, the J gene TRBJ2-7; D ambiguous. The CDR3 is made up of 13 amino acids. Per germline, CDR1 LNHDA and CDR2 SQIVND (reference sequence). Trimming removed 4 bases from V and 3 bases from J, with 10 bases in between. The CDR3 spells CASSSDPGYEQYF. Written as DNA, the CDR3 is TGTGCCAGTAGTAGCGATCCCGGCTACGAGCAGTACTTC.

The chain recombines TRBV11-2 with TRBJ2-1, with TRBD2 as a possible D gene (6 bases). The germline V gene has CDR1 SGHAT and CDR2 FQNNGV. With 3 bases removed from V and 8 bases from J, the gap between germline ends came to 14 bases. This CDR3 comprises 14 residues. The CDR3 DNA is TGTGCCAGCAGCTTTCCCGGGAGTAGGTATGAGCAGTTCTTC. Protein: CASSFPGSRYEQFF.

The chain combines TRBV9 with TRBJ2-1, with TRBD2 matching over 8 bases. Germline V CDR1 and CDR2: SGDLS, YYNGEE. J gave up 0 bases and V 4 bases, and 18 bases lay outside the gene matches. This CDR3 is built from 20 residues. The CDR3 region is CASSPQGSTSGDDSYNEQFF. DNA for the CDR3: TGTGCCAGCAGCCCTCAGGGGTCCACTAGCGGAGATGACTCCTACAATGAGCAGTTCTTC.

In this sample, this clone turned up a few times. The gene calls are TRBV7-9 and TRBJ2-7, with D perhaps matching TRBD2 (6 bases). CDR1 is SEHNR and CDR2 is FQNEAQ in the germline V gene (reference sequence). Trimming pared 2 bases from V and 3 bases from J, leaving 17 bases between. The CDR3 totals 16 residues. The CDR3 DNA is TGTGCCAGCAGCTTATGGTTGGAGGGCCACTACTACGAGCAGTACTTC. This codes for CASSLWLEGHYYEQYF.

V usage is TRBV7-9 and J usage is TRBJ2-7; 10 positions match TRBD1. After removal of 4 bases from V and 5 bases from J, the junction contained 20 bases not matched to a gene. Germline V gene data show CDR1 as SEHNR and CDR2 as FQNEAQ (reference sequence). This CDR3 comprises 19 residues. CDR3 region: CASSSSIIGQGDLFDEQYF. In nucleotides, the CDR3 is TGTGCCAGCAGCTCCTCGATAATAGGACAGGGGGACCTTTTCGACGAGCAGTACTTC.